This T cell receptor (beta chain) appears in the sequencing data of a study of shared clonotypes between healthy human individuals. The assay was run at deep level. Clones were read by immunoSEQ multiplex PCR, and TCRdb kept only the in-frame ones, dropping some. The sample lists some 530,000 clones, approximately 84% occurring once. V dropped 4 bases and J dropped 1 base, with 11 bases sitting between them. Germline CDR1 is SGHRS and CDR2 is YFSETQ. This CDR3 is 14 amino acids long. Material for sequencing was PBMCs. The sequence was obtained from a woman aged 40-49 years in good health. Some clones in this sample may be carry-over from other donors' samples. The gene calls are TRBV5-1 and TRBJ2-5; D call uncertain. CDR3 in DNA: TGCGCCAGCAGCCCATGGGTAGGCCAAGAGACCCAGTACTTC. Encoded protein: CASSPWVGQETQYF.